These 10 T cell receptor beta chains share one sample of origin, sequenced in a study of blood T cell repertoires in COVID-19. The method was immunoSEQ multiplex PCR; TCRdb's version includes in-frame clones alone and lacks a portion of them. The data hold 85,000 to 100,000 clones, with 70% to 90% observed a single time. The specimen was peripheral blood. Receptors were obtained from a woman aged 55 to 70 with COVID-19, enrolled during active disease.

The chain joins TRBV7-6 to TRBJ2-7, with 7 bases that match TRBD2. V shed 5 bases, J shed 4 bases, and the junction held 17 bases outside the gene matches. Germline V CDR1 and CDR2: SGHVS, FNYEAQ. The CDR3 consists of 17 residues. CDR3 loop: CASSHQAGRGSEYEQYF. CDR3 coding DNA: TGTGCCAGCAGCCACCAGGCGGGGCGGGGGTCGGAGTACGAGCAGTACTTC.

V usage is TRBV10-1 and J usage is TRBJ2-5, with TRBD1 as a possible D gene (7 bases). Germline values: CDR1 WNHNN, CDR2 SYGVQD (reference sequence). V shed 4 bases and J shed 2 bases, with 17 bases lying between them. The CDR3 runs to 16 residues. CDR3 in amino acids: CASSAGQGGGQETQYF. In DNA form, the CDR3 reads TGCGCCAGCAGTGCGGGCCAGGGGGGAGGTCAAGAGACCCAGTACTTC.

V usage is TRBV7-9 and J usage is TRBJ2-1; 13 bases map to TRBD2. V trimming: 4 bases; J trimming: 7 bases; junction bases outside the gene matches: 7. Germline V gives CDR1 SEHNR, CDR2 FQNEAQ (reference sequence). This CDR3 contains 16 residues. CDR3 sequence (DNA): TGTGCCAGCAGCTCACAACTAGCGGGGGGGTTGAATGAGCAGTTCTTC. Encoded protein: CASSSQLAGGLNEQFF.

The chain couples TRBV19 to TRBJ1-2; weak D call: TRBD1 (5 bases). With 5 bases removed from V and 4 bases from J, the gap between germline ends came to 8 bases. The CDR3 spans 12 residues. CDR1 and CDR2 from the germline V gene are LNHDA and SQIVND (reference sequence). In DNA, the CDR3 is TGTGCCAGTAGTGCCGGGGGCTATGGCTACACCTTC. Its protein is CASSAGGYGYTF.

This clone was recorded a few times. This chain joins TRBV28 and TRBJ2-7, with 8 bases lining up with TRBD1. The length of the CDR3 is 12 residues. In germline, CDR1 is MDHEN, CDR2 SYDVKM. The ends lost 5 bases at V and 10 bases at J; junction bases unmatched: 7. CDR3 bases: TGTGCCAGCAGTATTGGGACAGGCTTTCAGTACTTC. It specifies CASSIGTGFQYF.

The V gene is TRBV10-3, the J gene TRBJ2-5; 7 bases line up with TRBD1. Germline CDR1 and CDR2: ENHRY and SYGVKD. With 3 bases clipped from V and 5 bases from J, the junction kept 6 bases outside the gene matches. The CDR3 extends over 14 amino acids. The CDR3 region has the DNA TGTGCCATCAGTGATACAGGGGCAGGCGAGACCCAGTACTTC. Translating it yields CAISDTGAGETQYF.

The CDR3 sequence is CASSVVASATYEQYF. In DNA form, the CDR3 reads TGTGCCAGCAGCGTAGTGGCTAGCGCAACCTACGAGCAGTACTTC. This rearrangement joins TRBV9 to TRBJ2-7, with a possible D match to TRBD2 (6 bases). CDR3 length equals 15 residues. Trimming stripped 0 bases from V and 2 bases from J, with 12 bases between. Germline V lookup: CDR1 SGDLS, CDR2 YYNGEE.

The table lists this clone with a count of one. The rearrangement links TRBV30 to TRBJ2-3; 8 bases are shared with TRBD2. Trimming at V came to 1 base and at J to 4 bases, leaving 7 bases not matched to a gene. CDR3 length: 15 amino acids. CDR1 is GTSNPN, CDR2 SVGIG, per germline (reference sequence). The CDR3 sequence: CAWSALRGAADTQYF. The CDR3, as DNA: TGTGCCTGGAGTGCGTTGCGGGGGGCGGCAGATACGCAGTATTTT.

The chain recombines TRBV7-3 with TRBJ2-2, with 8 nucleotides matching TRBD1. The CDR3 runs 15 residues. J lost 4 bases, V lost 4 bases, and 5 bases had no gene match. The germline V gene has CDR1 SGHTA and CDR2 FQGTGA. The CDR3 bases are TGTGCCAGCAGCTCGTATGGACAGGGCACCGGGGAGCTGTTTTTT. This translates into CASSSYGQGTGELFF.

The chain is built from TRBV10-2 and TRBJ2-7; 8 positions match TRBD1. The CDR3 is made up of 15 amino acids. The ends lost 4 bases at V and 3 bases at J; junction bases unmatched: 8. CDR1 is WSHSY, CDR2 SAAADI, per germline. CDR3 in amino acids: CASSAWNRGDYEQYF. The CDR3 coding sequence is TGCGCCAGCAGTGCGTGGAACAGGGGGGACTACGAGCAGTACTTC.